Listed below are T cell receptor beta chains from one sample, sequenced in a study of cytomegalovirus exposure and HLA in healthy donors. Sequencing used immunoSEQ multiplex PCR; TCRdb keeps in-frame clones, though not all of them. This repertoire includes around 45,000 clones. Sequencing used PBMCs. All receptors derive from a male donor in good health and CMV-seronegative. CDR3s include the opening cysteine and the closing phenylalanine or tryptophan. The order of the fields is J gene, V gene, D gene, CDR3 protein, CDR3 DNA. D genes are given only for firm matches.

>TRBJ1-6|TRBV7-2|TRBD1
CASSPWTGEGTPLHF
TGTGCCAGCAGCCCCTGGACAGGGGAAGGGACACCCCTCCACTTT
>TRBJ1-5|TRBV30|NA
CAGGDSNQPQHF
TGTGCCGGGGGGGATAGCAATCAGCCCCAGCATTTT
>TRBJ1-2|TRBV4-1|NA
CASSHTPGRGAGYTF
TGCGCCAGCAGCCATACCCCAGGACGCGGGGCTGGCTACACCTTC
>TRBJ2-2|TRBV30|NA
CAWGAAPTGELFF
TGTGCCTGGGGGGCAGCACCCACCGGGGAGCTGTTTTTT
>TRBJ1-2|TRBV11-2|NA
CASSPGGAAYGYTF
TGTGCCAGCAGCCCAGGAGGGGCTGCCTATGGCTACACCTTC
>TRBJ2-7|TRBV15|TRBD2
CATSSVTGWLAGNEQYF
TGTGCCACCAGCAGCGTGACAGGGTGGCTAGCGGGGAACGAGCAGTACTTC
>TRBJ2-7|TRBV9|NA
CASSSRKAAYEQYF
TGTGCCAGCAGCTCCCGGAAGGCGGCCTACGAGCAGTACTTC
>TRBJ2-1|TRBV9|NA
CASSAQTGGVEQFF
TGTGCCAGCAGCGCCCAGACTGGCGGGGTTGAGCAGTTCTTC
>TRBJ1-1|TRBV6-1|NA
CASSLGDGQQAFF
TGTGCCAGCAGTCTTGGGGACGGACAGCAAGCTTTCTTT
>TRBJ2-5|TRBV19|TRBD2
CASSPPGLAGETQYF
TGTGCCAGTAGTCCTCCGGGACTAGCGGGTGAGACCCAGTACTTC
>TRBJ1-4|TRBV30|NA
CAWSALRGTNEKLFF
TGTGCCTGGAGCGCCCTCAGGGGCACTAATGAAAAACTGTTTTTT
>TRBJ1-1|TRBV29-1|TRBD1
CSVEGGGSTGGTEAFF
TGCAGCGTTGAAGGTGGGGGGAGTACAGGGGGGACTGAAGCTTTCTTT
>TRBJ2-7|TRBV5-4|NA
CASSPMGEDYEQYF
TGTGCCAGCAGCCCTATGGGGGAGGACTACGAGCAGTACTTC
>TRBJ1-2|TRBV9|NA
CASSPLGAYGYTF
TGTGCCAGCAGCCCCCTCGGAGCATATGGCTACACCTTC
>TRBJ1-1|TRBV6-1|NA
CASSENMLRMNTEAFF
TGTGCCAGCAGTGAAAATATGCTTAGAATGAACACTGAAGCTTTCTTT
>TRBJ1-1|TRBV5-1|NA
CASSLVSLGSEAFF
TGCGCCAGCAGCTTGGTGTCGCTGGGCTCTGAAGCTTTCTTT
>TRBJ2-7|TRBV4-3|NA
CASSQTVQGRDEQYF
TGCGCCAGCAGCCAAACGGTTCAGGGTCGGGACGAGCAGTACTTC